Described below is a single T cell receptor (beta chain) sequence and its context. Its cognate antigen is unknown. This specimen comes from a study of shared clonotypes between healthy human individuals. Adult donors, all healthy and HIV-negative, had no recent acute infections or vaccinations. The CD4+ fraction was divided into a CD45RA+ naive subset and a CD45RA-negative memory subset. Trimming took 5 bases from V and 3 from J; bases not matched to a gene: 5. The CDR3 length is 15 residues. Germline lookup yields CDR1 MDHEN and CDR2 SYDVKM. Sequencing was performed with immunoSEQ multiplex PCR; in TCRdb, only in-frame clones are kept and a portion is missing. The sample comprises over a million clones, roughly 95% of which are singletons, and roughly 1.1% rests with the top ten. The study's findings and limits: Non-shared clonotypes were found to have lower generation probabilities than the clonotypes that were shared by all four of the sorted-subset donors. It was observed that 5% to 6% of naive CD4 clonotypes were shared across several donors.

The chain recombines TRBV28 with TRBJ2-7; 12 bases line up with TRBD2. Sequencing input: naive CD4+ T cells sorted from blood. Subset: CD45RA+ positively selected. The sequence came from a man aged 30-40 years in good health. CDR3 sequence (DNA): TGTGCCAGCAGTCCGCCGACTAGCGGGAGCTACGAGCAGTACTTC. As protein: CASSPPTSGSYEQYF.